The sequence of this TCR beta chain was determined in a study of blood T cells in healthy people across ages. About the study: T cells yielded about one barcoded beta molecule per two cells through template switching. General study findings and limits: When set beside aged donors, long-lived donors presented more naive CD4+ cells and higher diversity.

A second PCR, run for roughly 6 to 11 cycles, used a sample-barcoded 5' primer plus a J-beta primer mix. Every single cDNA molecule received a tag from a template-switch adaptor with 12 random nucleotides. TCRdb itself ran the 5' RACE reads through MiXCR, one entry per CDR3 protein. This sample yields around 670,000 distinct CDR3 sequences, of which approximately 30% are seen a single time; approximately 14% belongs to the top ten. CDR1 is DFQATT and CDR2 is SNEGSKA in the germline V gene (reference sequence). Trimming cost V 5 bases and J 5 bases, with 13 bases left between them. This CDR3 has 12 residues. At least ten counts were recorded for this clonotype. The antigen is not known.

The origin of this receptor is a woman aged 80 or over in good health. The material sequenced was blood. The chain combines TRBV20-1 with TRBJ2-7; D not resolved. CDR3 sequence reads: CSAPISGDEQYF. DNA for the CDR3: TGCAGTGCTCCGATCTCAGGCGACGAGCAGTACTTC.